This passage covers 21 T cell receptor beta chains from one sample sequenced in a study of graft-versus-host responses after intestinal transplantation. Their specific antigens are unknown. Using immunoSEQ multiplex PCR, the repertoire was profiled, and TCRdb retains in-frame clones only, with some absent. There are about 96,000 clones in the sample; around nine tenths occur only once, and roughly 0.3% lies in the top ten. This sample comprised unstimulated CD4+ T cells sorted from spleen or lymph node cells, obtained before intestinal transplant. The source of these receptors is a human donor who received an intestinal transplant.

The chain has TRBV4-1 and TRBJ2-6, with TRBD1 matching 7 bases. The V and J ends lost 4 bases and 0 bases, in that order; junction bases with no gene match: 9. In germline, CDR1 is MGHRA, CDR2 YSYEKL. This CDR3 comprises 18 residues. The CDR3 loop reads CASSLNRGNPSGANVLTF. DNA for the CDR3: TGCGCCAGCAGCCTAAACAGGGGTAATCCCTCTGGGGCCAACGTCCTGACTTTC.

The chain combines TRBV28 with TRBJ2-2; 8 bases are a match to TRBD2. The germline V gene has CDR1 MDHEN and CDR2 SYDVKM. The CDR3 is 16 residues long. With V trimmed by 3 bases and J by 5 bases, 8 bases remained unmatched. The CDR3 bases are TGTGCCAGCAGTTTGTTGCGGGAGGCGGCGACCGGGGAGCTGTTTTTT. Protein product: CASSLLREAATGELFF.

This clone was observed a single time. CDR3: CASRGTGGYGYTF. CDR3 sequence (DNA): TGTGCCAGCCGGGGGACAGGGGGCTATGGCTACACCTTC. The chain has TRBV6-1 and TRBJ1-2, with 11 bases aligning to TRBD1. J lost 4 bases, V lost 8 bases, and 3 bases had no gene match. Germline V gene lookup returns CDR1 MNHNS and CDR2 SASEGT. The CDR3 sequence is 13 residues long.

The chain is built from TRBV6-5 and TRBJ1-2, with unresolved D. The CDR3 runs 14 residues. Germline values: CDR1 MNHEY, CDR2 SVGAGI. Trimming removed 6 bases from V and 1 base from J, with 12 bases in between. CDR3 DNA sequence: TGTGCCAGCAGGACTGAGGGTCTTAACTATGGCTACACCTTC. Amino acid sequence: CASRTEGLNYGYTF.

The chain carries TRBV6-1 and TRBJ1-1; 12 positions match TRBD1. The J segment lost 4 bases and the V segment lost 9 bases, leaving 9 bases of the junction unmatched. Germline V CDR1 and CDR2: MNHNS, SASEGT. This CDR3 has 15 amino acids. The CDR3 spells CASSRDRGRGTEAFF. CDR3 in DNA: TGTGCCAGTTCCCGGGACAGGGGGCGCGGCACTGAAGCTTTCTTT.

The chain is built from TRBV15 and TRBJ1-6; 9 bases are a match to TRBD1. The CDR3 contains 16 residues. V lost 6 bases to trimming and J lost 7 bases; unmatched junction nucleotides: 10. Germline V gene data show CDR1 as LNHNV and CDR2 as YYDKDF (reference sequence). This CDR3 is CATRPGTGIYNSPLHF. CDR3 nucleotides: TGTGCCACCAGGCCTGGGACAGGGATTTACAATTCACCCCTCCACTTT. Variable domain in full (rest from reference TRBV15 and TRBJ1-6): DAMVIQNPRYQVTQFGKPVTLSCSQTLNHNVMYWYQQKSSQAPKLLFHYYDKDFNNEADTPDNFQSRRPNTSFCFLDIRSPGLGDTAMYLCATRPGTGIYNSPLHFGNGTRLTVT.

A few counts support this clone. The CDR3, as DNA: TGTGCCAGTAGTAGAGGATGGGCAGCCACCTCTGGAAACACCATATATTTT. Translated: CASSRGWAATSGNTIYF. The chain links TRBV19 to TRBJ1-3; no reliable D call. The V gene's germline CDR1 is LNHDA and CDR2 SQIVND (reference sequence). The CDR3 is 17 residues long. Deletions cut 4 bases from V and 0 bases from J, with 16 bases between.

A single count supports this clone. This rearrangement joins TRBV11-3 to TRBJ2-3, with D perhaps matching TRBD2 (5 bases). Germline V gene data show CDR1 as SGHNT and CDR2 as YENEEA. V shed 2 bases and J shed 8 bases, with 8 bases lying between them. The CDR3 is 12 residues long. The CDR3 sequence: CASSLNRGTQYF. CDR3 in DNA: TGTGCCAGCAGCTTAAATCGGGGTACGCAGTATTTT. Together with reference TRBV11-3 and TRBJ2-3, the CDR3 gives the full variable domain: EAGVVQSPRYKIIEKKQPVAFWCNPISGHNTLYWYLQNLGQGPELLIRYENEEAVDDSQLPKDRFSAERLKGVDSTLKIQPAELGDSAVYLCASSLNRGTQYFGPGTRLTVL.

The chain links TRBV28 to TRBJ2-2; a weak D match, TRBD2 (5 bases). Germline assignment: CDR1 MDHEN and CDR2 SYDVKM. V dropped 3 bases and J dropped 2 bases, with 13 bases sitting between them. This CDR3 is 16 amino acids long. The CDR3: CASSFFAGQNTGELFF. The CDR3, as DNA: TGTGCCAGCAGTTTTTTCGCGGGCCAAAACACCGGGGAGCTGTTTTTT.

The V and J genes are TRBV14 and TRBJ2-1, with D tentatively TRBD1 (5 bases). V lost 4 bases, J lost 4 bases, and 11 bases lay in between. The CDR3 covers 14 residues. Germline V gene sequence: CDR1 SGHDN, CDR2 FVKESK. The CDR3: CASSPLQGYNEQFF. The CDR3 DNA follows: TGTGCCAGCAGCCCCCTGCAGGGTTACAATGAGCAGTTCTTC.

This clone has only one observation. V gene TRBV5-5 combines with J gene TRBJ2-2, with 9 positions matching TRBD2. Germline CDR1 and CDR2: SGHKS and YYEKEE (reference sequence). The V segment lost 4 bases and the J segment 3 bases; nucleotides outside the gene matches: 13. The CDR3 extends over 18 amino acids. The CDR3 loop is CASSSRPIAGVDTGELFF. The CDR3, as DNA: TGTGCCAGCAGCAGCCGTCCGATAGCGGGAGTTGACACCGGGGAGCTGTTTTTT. Combining the CDR3 with reference TRBV5-5 and TRBJ2-2 gives the whole variable domain DAGVTQSPTHLIKTRGQQVTLRCSPISGHKSVSWYQQVLGQGPQFIFQYYEKEERGRGNFPDRFSARQFPNYSSELNVNALLLGDSALYLCASSSRPIAGVDTGELFFGEGSRLTVL.

The chain carries TRBV10-2 and TRBJ1-6, with D unresolved. V was trimmed by 6 bases and J by 15 bases, leaving 15 bases between them. CDR3 length: 12 residues. Germline CDR1 WSHSY, CDR2 SAAADI. CDR3 bases: TGCGCCAGCAGAAACGGGAGGGCTAGCCTCCACTTT. Translation gives CASRNGRASLHF.

The CDR3 DNA reads as TGTGCCAGCAGCTTATGGGCGAGGGCAGCAAGTTATAGCAATCAGCCCCAGCATTTT. Translated: CASSLWARAASYSNQPQHF. The chain joins TRBV7-8 to TRBJ1-5; D gene uncertain. The germline CDR1 and CDR2 sequences are SGHVS and FQNEAQ. The CDR3 has 19 residues. Trimming removed 2 bases at V and 0 bases at J, with 20 bases between.

This chain uses TRBV5-1 with TRBJ2-3; a possible D gene is TRBD2 (6 bases). CDR1 is SGHRS, CDR2 YFSETQ, per germline. Trimming removed 6 bases at V and 2 bases at J, with 10 bases between. The CDR3 contains 13 residues. The CDR3 reads CASNRDSTDTQYF. CDR3 nucleotides: TGCGCCAGCAACCGGGACTCCACAGATACGCAGTATTTT. Looking up the rest from reference TRBV5-1 and TRBJ2-3 gives the full variable domain: KAGVTQTPRYLIKTRGQQVTLSCSPISGHRSVSWYQQTPGQGLQFLFEYFSETQRNKGNFPGRFSGRQFSNSRSEMNVSTLELGDSALYLCASNRDSTDTQYFGPGTRLTVL.

V is TRBV5-1 and J is TRBJ2-7; possibly TRBD1 or TRBD2 for D (5 bases each). The CDR3 sequence is 15 residues long. Trimming stripped 1 base from V and 2 bases from J, with 13 bases between. In germline, CDR1 is SGHRS, CDR2 YFSETQ. CDR3 DNA sequence: TGCGCCAGCAGCTTGCGGGGCGGGCAAACCTACGAGCAGTACTTC. This translates into CASSLRGGQTYEQYF.

This chain links TRBV21-1 with TRBJ2-1; TRBD2 was called by the table and not checked on the DNA. TRBV21-1 is flagged as a pseudogene. The CDR3 sequence is 14 residues long. CDR3 DNA sequence: TGTGCCAGCAGCAAACAGTGGAGGTACAATGAGCAGTTCTTC. Protein product: CASSKQWRYNEQFF.

V is TRBV10-1 and J is TRBJ2-1, with D unclear. This CDR3 has 12 residues. V lost 5 bases, J lost 13 bases, and 15 bases lay in between. Looked up from germline, CDR1 is WNHNN and CDR2 is SYGVQD (reference sequence). CDR3 sequence (DNA): TGCGCCAGCAGTCCCAGACGCCATGGACAGTTCTTC. This encodes CASSPRRHGQFF.

The rearrangement uses TRBV6-1 and TRBJ2-1; TRBD2 agrees at 9 bases. CDR3 length equals 17 residues. J was trimmed by 3 bases and V by 1 base; bases with no gene match: 7. Per germline, CDR1 MNHNS and CDR2 SASEGT. CDR3 protein: CASSEGSLAGIYNEQFF. CDR3 nucleotide sequence: TGTGCCAGCAGTGAAGGTAGTCTAGCGGGGATCTACAATGAGCAGTTCTTC.

The rearrangement uses TRBV28 and TRBJ1-2, with TRBD1 as a possible D gene (5 bases). The CDR3 is 14 amino acids. V gave up 7 bases and J gave up 6 bases, with 18 bases separating them. Germline V gene sequence: CDR1 MDHEN, CDR2 SYDVKM. CDR3 in DNA: TGTGCCAGCACCCCCCCGGGGCTGCCCAATGGCTACACCTTC. Protein sequence: CASTPPGLPNGYTF.

The CDR3: CASSPGTGIGYGYTF. The CDR3 region has the DNA TGTGCCAGCTCACCGGGGACAGGGATAGGGTATGGCTACACCTTC. V gene TRBV18 combines with J gene TRBJ1-2; TRBD1 aligns across 9 bases. CDR1 and CDR2 from the germline V gene are KGHSH and LQKENI. There are 15 residues in the CDR3. The V gene end was trimmed by 3 bases and the J gene end by 5 bases; junction bases not matched to a gene: 7.

This chain uses TRBV5-1 with TRBJ2-5; D uncertain. Germline assignment: CDR1 SGHRS and CDR2 YFSETQ. The CDR3 sequence is 15 residues long. V lost 2 bases and J lost 3, with 14 bases in between. CDR3 protein: CASSFRAALEETQYF. The CDR3 DNA reads as TGCGCCAGCAGCTTCCGGGCAGCGTTAGAAGAGACCCAGTACTTC.